The rows below give T cell receptor beta chains drawn from one sample of a study. TCRdb passed the RT-PCR reads through MiXCR, listing each CDR3 protein once. The table lists 650,000 to 800,000 distinct CDR3 sequences, 12% to 15% of them singletons. The sequenced sample was memory CD4+ T cells from blood. The origin of the receptors is a female donor in good health, serving as a healthy control. Both conserved end residues are part of each CDR3. The D gene is left open where the match is weak. Size is omitted from some rows. Given values are once, few, many or a class for expanded clones.

clone_size d_call j_call v_call cdr3_aa cdr3_nt
NA TRBD2 TRBJ2-3 TRBV28 CASSLQAGTTDTQYF TGTGCCAGCAGTTTACAAGCGGGAACCACAGATACGCAGTATTTT
NA NA TRBJ2-5 TRBV27 CASRRAPGETQYF TGTGCCAGCAGGCGGGCGCCCGGTGAGACCCAGTACTTC
NA NA TRBJ1-1 TRBV18 CASSPPSGRRGGNTEAFF TGTGCCAGCTCACCACCCTCCGGGCGCCGAGGGGGGAACACTGAAGCTTTCTTT
few NA TRBJ1-2 TRBV7-9 CASSLDSGYGYTF TGTGCCAGCAGCTTAGATTCCGGGTATGGCTACACCTTC
NA NA TRBJ2-5 TRBV20-1 CSARALSETQYF TGCAGTGCCCGGGCACTCTCGGAGACCCAGTACTTC
few TRBD2 TRBJ2-2 TRBV28 CASSSVAGGFTGELFF TGTGCCAGCAGTTCGGTAGCGGGAGGTTTCACCGGGGAGCTGTTTTTT
NA TRBD1 TRBJ2-7 TRBV28 CASVPNRGQGLYEQYF TGTGCCAGCGTTCCGAACCGGGGACAGGGTCTTTACGAGCAGTACTTC
few TRBD2 TRBJ2-1 TRBV20-1 CSAQMGLAVSYNEQFF TGCAGTGCCCAGATGGGACTAGCGGTCTCCTACAATGAGCAGTTCTTC
NA TRBD2 TRBJ2-1 TRBV2 CASRGGTSGTNEQFF TGTGCCAGCCGTGGAGGGACTAGCGGGACCAATGAGCAGTTCTTC
many NA TRBJ2-7 TRBV12-3/TRBV12-4 CASSVAYEQYF TGTGCCAGCAGTGTCGCCTACGAGCAGTACTTC
few NA TRBJ1-6 TRBV7-9 CASSLGSGSPLHF TGTGCCAGCAGCTTGGGGAGTGGGTCACCCCTCCACTTT
few TRBD1 TRBJ1-2 TRBV5-6 CASSSYRGNYYGYTF TGTGCCAGCAGCTCGTACAGGGGGAATTACTATGGCTACACCTTC
NA TRBD2 TRBJ2-1 TRBV12-3/TRBV12-4 CASTPRGASLLNEQFF TGTGCCAGCACTCCGCGGGGGGCTTCACTACTCAATGAGCAGTTCTTC
few NA TRBJ1-2 TRBV30 CAFLLSGRRNYGYTF TGTGCCTTTTTACTCTCGGGACGGAGAAACTATGGCTACACCTTC
NA NA TRBJ2-1 TRBV18 CASSPWTDNEQFF TGTGCCAGCTCACCATGGACGGACAATGAGCAGTTCTTC
many NA TRBJ2-5 TRBV10-3 CAISEHGGQETQYF TGTGCCATCTCTGAACATGGGGGTCAAGAGACCCAGTACTTC
NA TRBD2 TRBJ2-1 TRBV7-2 CASSLASGRFNEQFF TGTGCCAGCAGCTTAGCTAGCGGGCGCTTCAATGAGCAGTTCTTC
NA NA TRBJ2-3 TRBV24-1 CATSDPVLADTQYF TGTGCCACCAGTGACCCGGTCCTGGCAGATACGCAGTATTTT
NA NA TRBJ2-3 TRBV5-1 CASSEGPVTDTQYF TGCGCCAGCAGCGAGGGACCCGTAACGGATACGCAGTATTTT
many TRBD1 TRBJ2-5 TRBV12-3/TRBV12-4 CASSLEGGQPQETQYF TGTGCCAGCAGTTTAGAAGGGGGACAGCCTCAAGAGACCCAGTACTTC
NA NA TRBJ2-7 TRBV6-5 CASSNRRRVSTYEQYF TGTGCCAGCAGCAACCGGAGGAGGGTCTCCACCTACGAGCAGTACTTC
few NA TRBJ2-7 TRBV30 CAWRLGDEQYF TGTGCCTGGAGATTGGGGGACGAGCAGTACTTC
few NA TRBJ2-1 TRBV2 CASSEAGSGNEQFF TGTGCCAGCAGTGAAGCGGGGTCGGGCAATGAGCAGTTCTTC
once NA TRBJ1-2 TRBV7-2 CASGWGIQYGYTF TGTGCCAGTGGTTGGGGGATTCAGTATGGCTACACCTTC
NA NA TRBJ1-5 TRBV7-8 CASSLGEWGNQPQHF TGTGCCAGCAGCTTAGGGGAGTGGGGGAATCAGCCCCAGCATTTT
few NA TRBJ2-7 TRBV10-3 CAISDGGSYEQYF TGTGCCATCAGTGACGGGGGCTCCTACGAGCAGTACTTC